A single TCR beta chain is shown here with its context. The V end lost 4 bases, the J end lost 0 bases, and 8 bases lay between the germline ends. CDR3 length: 14 residues. Germline values: CDR1 SGDLS, CDR2 YYNGEE. Healthy and HIV-negative, the adult donors had no recent acute infections or vaccinations. The method was immunoSEQ multiplex PCR; TCRdb's version includes in-frame clones alone and lacks a portion of them. The sample carries approximately 2.5 million clones, over 85% recorded once. The data stem from a study of shared clonotypes between healthy human individuals. About the study: Two women and a few men aged 18 to 49 served as donors.

The sample taken for sequencing was naive CD4+ T cells from PBMCs. The sample's subset: CD45RA+ positively selected. The clonotype originates from a young man in good health. Some clones in this sample may be carry-over from other donors' samples. V usage is TRBV9 and J usage is TRBJ2-4; possibly TRBD1 or TRBD2 for D (5 bases each). The CDR3 nucleotides read TGTGCCAGCAGCCCCGGGACAGCCAAAAACATTCAGTACTTC. Translating gives CASSPGTAKNIQYF.